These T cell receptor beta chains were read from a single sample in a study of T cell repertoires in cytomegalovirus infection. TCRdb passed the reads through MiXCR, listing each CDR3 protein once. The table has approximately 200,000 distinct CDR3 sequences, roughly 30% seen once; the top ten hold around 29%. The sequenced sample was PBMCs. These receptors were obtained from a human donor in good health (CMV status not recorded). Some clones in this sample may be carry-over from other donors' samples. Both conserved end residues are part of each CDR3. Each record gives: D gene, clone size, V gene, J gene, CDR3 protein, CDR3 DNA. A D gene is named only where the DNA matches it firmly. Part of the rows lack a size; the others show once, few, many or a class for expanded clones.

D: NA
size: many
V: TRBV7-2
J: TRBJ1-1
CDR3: CASSDALATEAFF
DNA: TGTGCCAGCAGCGATGCCTTGGCGACTGAAGCTTTCTTT

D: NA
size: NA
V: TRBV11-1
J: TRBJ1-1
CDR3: CASSRAAGGAEAFF
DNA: TGTGCCAGCAGCCGGGCTGCCGGGGGGGCTGAAGCTTTCTTT

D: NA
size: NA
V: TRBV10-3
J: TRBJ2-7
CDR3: CAIGRETGTLSEQYF
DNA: TGTGCCATCGGGAGGGAGACAGGGACCCTAAGTGAGCAGTACTTC

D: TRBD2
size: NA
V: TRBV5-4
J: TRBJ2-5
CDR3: CASSPTSGGARETQYF
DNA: TGTGCCAGCAGTCCAACTAGCGGGGGGGCTCGGGAGACCCAGTACTTC

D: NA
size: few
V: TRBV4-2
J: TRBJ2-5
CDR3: CASNAGDQETQYF
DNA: TGTGCCAGCAATGCAGGGGACCAAGAGACCCAGTACTTC

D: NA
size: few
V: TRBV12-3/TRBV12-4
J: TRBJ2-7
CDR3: CASTETAGTYEQYF
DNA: TGTGCCAGCACCGAAACGGCAGGAACCTACGAGCAGTACTTC

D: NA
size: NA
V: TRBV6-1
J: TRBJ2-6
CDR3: CACGADPSGANVLTF
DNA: TGTGCCTGCGGGGCTGATCCATCTGGGGCCAACGTCCTGACTTTC

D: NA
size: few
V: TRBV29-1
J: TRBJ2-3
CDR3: CSVGWLEDTDTQYF
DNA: TGCAGCGTCGGATGGCTAGAAGACACAGATACGCAGTATTTT

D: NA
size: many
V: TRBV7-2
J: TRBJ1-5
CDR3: CASSPEGGIVRPQHF
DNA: TGTGCCAGCAGCCCCGAGGGGGGGATTGTACGGCCCCAGCATTTT

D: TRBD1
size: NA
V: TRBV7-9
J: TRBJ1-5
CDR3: CASSSTGTGGQPQHF
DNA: TGTGCCAGCAGCTCTACCGGGACAGGGGGTCAGCCCCAGCATTTT

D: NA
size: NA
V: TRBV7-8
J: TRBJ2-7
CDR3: CASSLVGNEQNF
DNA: TGTGCCAGCAGCTTAGTAGGGAACGAGCAGAACTTC

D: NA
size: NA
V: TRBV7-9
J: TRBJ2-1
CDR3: CASSSSRDEQFF
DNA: TGTGCCAGCAGCTCTAGTAGGGATGAGCAGTTCTTC

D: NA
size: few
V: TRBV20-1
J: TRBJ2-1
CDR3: CSARFQGNRNEQFF
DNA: TGCAGTGCTAGGTTTCAGGGGAACCGTAATGAGCAGTTCTTC

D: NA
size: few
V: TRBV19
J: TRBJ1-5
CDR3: CASSILDGDNQPQHF
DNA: TGTGCCAGTAGTATACTGGACGGTGACAATCAGCCCCAGCATTTT

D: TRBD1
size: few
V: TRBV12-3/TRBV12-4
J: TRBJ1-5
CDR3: CASSGTGASPQHF
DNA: TGTGCCAGCAGTGGGACAGGGGCCTCGCCCCAGCATTTT

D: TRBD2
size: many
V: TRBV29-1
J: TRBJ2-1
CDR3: CSVRLAGGYNEQFF
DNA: TGCAGCGTTAGATTAGCGGGGGGGTACAATGAGCAGTTCTTC

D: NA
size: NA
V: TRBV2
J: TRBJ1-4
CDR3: CASSELQGANEKLFF
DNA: TGTGCCAGCAGTGAACTCCAGGGAGCTAATGAAAAACTGTTTTTT

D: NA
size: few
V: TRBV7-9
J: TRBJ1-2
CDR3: CASSLQVEQGYTF
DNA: TGTGCCAGCAGCTTACAGGTTGAGCAAGGCTACACCTTC

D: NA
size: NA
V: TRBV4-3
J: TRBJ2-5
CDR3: CASSQRLGQGTQETQYF
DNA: TGCGCCAGCAGTCAAAGGCTTGGGCAGGGGACTCAAGAGACCCAGTACTTC

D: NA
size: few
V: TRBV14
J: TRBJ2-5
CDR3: CASSPRDGAPQETQYF
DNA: TGTGCCAGCAGCCCAAGGGACGGAGCGCCCCAAGAGACCCAGTACTTC

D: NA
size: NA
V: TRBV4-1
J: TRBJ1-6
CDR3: CASSQDFASVGNSPLHF
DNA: TGCGCCAGCAGCCAAGATTTCGCATCCGTAGGAAATTCACCCCTCCACTTT

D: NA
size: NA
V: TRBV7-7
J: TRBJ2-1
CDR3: CASSLAWGQRGSEQFF
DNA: TGTGCTAGCAGCTTAGCGTGGGGGCAGCGAGGGAGTGAGCAGTTCTTC

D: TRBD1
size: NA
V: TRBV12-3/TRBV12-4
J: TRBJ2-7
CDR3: CASSMRQGASYEQYF
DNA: TGTGCCAGCAGTATGAGACAGGGGGCCTCCTACGAGCAGTACTTC

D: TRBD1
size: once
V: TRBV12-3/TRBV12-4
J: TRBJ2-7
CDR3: CASSLEGDRVGEQYF
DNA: TGTGCCAGCAGTTTAGAAGGGGACAGGGTTGGGGAGCAGTACTTC

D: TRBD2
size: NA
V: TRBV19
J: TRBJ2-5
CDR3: CASSIASGGQETQYF
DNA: TGTGCCAGTAGTATTGCTAGCGGGGGGCAAGAGACCCAGTACTTC

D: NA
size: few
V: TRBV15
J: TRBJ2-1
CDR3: CATSRDYQELHEQFF
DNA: TGTGCCACCAGCAGAGATTACCAGGAGCTCCATGAGCAGTTCTTC

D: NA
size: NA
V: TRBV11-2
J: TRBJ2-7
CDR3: CASSPDQGGRITYEQYF
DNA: TGTGCCAGCAGCCCCGATCAGGGAGGCAGGATTACCTACGAGCAGTACTTC

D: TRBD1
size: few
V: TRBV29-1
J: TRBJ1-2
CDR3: CSVRSGTASYGYTF
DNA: TGCAGCGTTCGTTCCGGGACAGCTTCTTATGGCTACACCTTC

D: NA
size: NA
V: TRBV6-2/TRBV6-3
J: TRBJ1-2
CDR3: CASSVLTSGAGYTF
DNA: TGTGCCAGCAGTGTCCTTACCTCAGGGGCTGGCTACACCTTC

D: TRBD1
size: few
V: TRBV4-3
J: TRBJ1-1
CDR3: CASSQMTGGSEAFF
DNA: TGCGCCAGCAGCCAGATGACAGGGGGTTCTGAAGCTTTCTTT

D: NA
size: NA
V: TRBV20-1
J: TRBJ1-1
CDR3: CSARGGRRTEAFF
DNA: TGCAGTGCAAGGGGGGGGAGAAGGACTGAAGCTTTCTTT

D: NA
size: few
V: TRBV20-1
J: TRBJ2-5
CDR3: CSARWLGETQYF
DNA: TGCAGTGCTAGGTGGTTAGGGGAGACCCAGTACTTC

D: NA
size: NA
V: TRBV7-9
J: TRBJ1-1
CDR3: CASSLADSWNTEAFF
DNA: TGTGCCAGCAGCTTAGCGGACTCCTGGAACACTGAAGCTTTCTTT

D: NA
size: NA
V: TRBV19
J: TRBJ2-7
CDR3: CASSPLRGEQYF
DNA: TGTGCCAGTAGTCCGCTCAGGGGCGAGCAGTACTTC

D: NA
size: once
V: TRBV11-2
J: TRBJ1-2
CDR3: CASSLDVLTPLSGYTF
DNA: TGTGCCAGCAGCTTAGATGTACTAACCCCGCTTAGTGGCTACACCTTC

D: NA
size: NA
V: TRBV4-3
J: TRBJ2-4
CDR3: CASSQGELLAKNIQYF
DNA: TGCGCCAGCAGCCAAGGCGAGCTTCTAGCCAAAAACATTCAGTACTTC

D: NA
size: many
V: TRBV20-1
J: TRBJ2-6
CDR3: CSARAAGGSSGANVLTF
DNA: TGCAGTGCTAGGGCGGCGGGTGGGAGCTCTGGGGCCAACGTCCTGACTTTC

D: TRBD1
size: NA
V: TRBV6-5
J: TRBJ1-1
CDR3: CASSFGQGPLNTEAFF
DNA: TGTGCCAGCAGTTTCGGACAGGGCCCCCTGAACACTGAAGCTTTCTTT

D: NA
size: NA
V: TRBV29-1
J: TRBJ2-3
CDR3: CSGTGNTDTQYF
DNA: TGCAGCGGAACAGGGAACACAGATACGCAGTATTTT

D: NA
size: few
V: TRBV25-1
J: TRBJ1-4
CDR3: CASSQGQGHSTNEKLFF
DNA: TGTGCCAGCAGTCAAGGGCAGGGGCACTCAACTAATGAAAAACTGTTTTTT

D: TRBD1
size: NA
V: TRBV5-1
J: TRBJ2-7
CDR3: CASSYLTGADYEQYF
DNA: TGCGCCAGCAGCTATTTAACAGGGGCGGACTACGAGCAGTACTTC